This entry lists 2 T cell receptor beta chains sequenced from one sample in a study of blood T cells in healthy people across ages. Through a sample-barcoded 5' primer and a J-beta primer mix, a second PCR was run for roughly 6 to 12 cycles. TCRdb reprocessed the 5' RACE reads via MiXCR and lists one record per CDR3 protein. The table has about 800,000 distinct CDR3 sequences, around a quarter seen once; the top ten hold approximately 4%. This sample was shared with a second study, whose subject was T cells of mothers and their children.

The sample consisted of blood. The receptors were sampled from a boy aged 5-17 years in good health.

This clonotype has a handful of counts. The CDR3 sequence: CASRGVAPSNQPQHF. CDR3 sequence (DNA): TGTGCCAGCAGGGGGGTAGCGCCTAGCAATCAGCCCCAGCATTTT. The chain links TRBV2 to TRBJ1-5, with D maybe TRBD1 (5 bases). Germline V gene data show CDR1 as SNHLY and CDR2 as FYNNEI. The CDR3 covers 15 residues. The V end lost 6 bases, the J end lost 0 bases, and 12 bases lay between the germline ends.

The chain is built from TRBV5-1 and TRBJ2-1; tentative D call: TRBD2 (6 bases). This CDR3 has 14 amino acids. The ends were cut back, 4 bases at V and 3 bases at J, with 11 bases in the middle. The germline V gene encodes CDR1 SGHRS and CDR2 YFSETQ. The DNA for the CDR3 is TGCGCCAGCAGCCGTAGCGGCAGCTACAATGAGCAGTTCTTC. This gives the protein CASSRSGSYNEQFF.